This T cell receptor (beta chain) was found in a study of T cell changes during pregnancy in multiple sclerosis. Here immunoSEQ multiplex PCR was the method, and the copy in TCRdb shows in-frame clones only, minus some. There are tens of thousands of clones in the sample; about 93% occur only once, and more than 0.8% lies in the top ten. CDR3 length equals 22 residues. Deletions cut 7 bases from V and 1 base from J, with 34 bases between. V is TRBV23-1 and J is TRBJ2-2; no clear D gene. TRBV23-1 has ORF status, its function being uncertain. The sequenced sample was peripheral blood, obtained in the first trimester of pregnancy. The clonotype originates from a female donor with multiple sclerosis, enrolled in a pregnancy study. This chain's CDR3 is CASTPRSRSAPDMRRNTGELFF. DNA for the CDR3: TGCGCCAGCACCCCTCGATCGCGGTCCGCCCCAGATATGCGGAGGAACACCGGGGAGCTGTTTTTT.